Presented here are 9 T cell receptor beta chains from one specimen sequenced in a study of cytomegalovirus exposure and HLA in healthy donors. The data were produced by immunoSEQ multiplex PCR, yet TCRdb's version contains in-frame clones alone and is incomplete. The sample carries approximately 65,000 clones, approximately 92% recorded once. Sequences were obtained from PBMCs. These TCRs come from a man aged 18-30 years in good health and CMV-seropositive.

The chain combines TRBV28 with TRBJ2-1; 10 nucleotides agree with TRBD2. The germline CDR1 and CDR2 sequences are MDHEN and SYDVKM. This CDR3 spans 15 amino acids. The V segment lost 4 bases and the J segment 8 bases; nucleotides outside the gene matches: 8. The CDR3 sequence is CASSSLAGDLHEQFF. Written as DNA, the CDR3 is TGTGCCAGCAGTTCTCTAGCGGGAGATCTGCATGAGCAGTTCTTC.

This clone has a handful of counts. The chain has TRBV29-1 and TRBJ2-1; perhaps TRBD2 as D (6 bases). The germline V gene encodes CDR1 SQVTM and CDR2 ANQGSEA. The CDR3 sequence is 17 residues long. V lost 0 bases and J 5 bases, leaving 20 bases between the germline ends. The chain's CDR3 is CSVEEGLDGGRNNEQFF. The CDR3 DNA sequence: TGCAGCGTTGAAGAGGGATTAGATGGGGGGAGGAACAATGAGCAGTTCTTC.

The chain recombines TRBV4-1 with TRBJ2-7, with 13 bases identical to TRBD2. With V trimmed by 1 base and J by 6 bases, 6 bases remained unmatched. The length of the CDR3 is 16 residues. Germline-derived CDR1 and CDR2 are MGHRA and YSYEKL. CDR3 DNA: TGCGCCAGCAGCCAAGCACCCGGACTAGCGGGAGCCGAGCAGTACTTC. Encoded protein: CASSQAPGLAGAEQYF.

This chain joins TRBV30 and TRBJ2-5, with 16 bases fitting TRBD2. V lost 1 base and J lost 2; bases outside the gene matches: 1. Germline CDR1 is GTSNPN and CDR2 is SVGIG (reference sequence). The CDR3 sequence is 16 residues long. In nucleotides, the CDR3 is TGTGCCTGGAGTGCGGGACTAGCGGGAGGGCAAGAGACCCAGTACTTC. Translation: CAWSAGLAGGQETQYF.

V and J are TRBV27 and TRBJ1-3; D uncertain. The CDR3 has 15 residues. Germline V CDR1 and CDR2: MNHEY, SMNVEV (reference sequence). The V and J ends lost 0 bases and 4 bases respectively, with 10 bases between them. CDR3: CASSLSGGLGNTIYF. The CDR3 DNA reads TGTGCCAGCAGTTTATCAGGAGGGTTGGGAAACACCATATATTTT.

V is TRBV5-5 and J is TRBJ2-1; 10 bases match TRBD2. This CDR3 has 15 residues. From germline, CDR1 is SGHKS and CDR2 YYEKEE (reference sequence). The V and J ends lost 4 bases and 4 bases, in that order; junction bases with no gene match: 5. CDR3 DNA: TGTGCCAGCAGCACGGGACTAGCGAGTTACAATGAGCAGTTCTTC. Protein product: CASSTGLASYNEQFF.

This chain connects TRBV27 to TRBJ2-1, with 7 bases that match TRBD2. J gave up 7 bases and V 8 bases, and 14 bases lay outside the gene matches. Germline V CDR1 and CDR2: MNHEY, SMNVEV (reference sequence). This CDR3 is 15 amino acids long. Here the CDR3 reads CASASNGRQGNEQFF. Here the CDR3 DNA reads TGTGCCAGCGCCTCCAACGGGAGGCAGGGTAATGAGCAGTTCTTC.

The V call is TRBV2, the J call TRBJ1-5; D remains ambiguous. This CDR3 region has 15 residues. Looked up from germline, CDR1 is SNHLY and CDR2 is FYNNEI. Trimming pared 3 bases from V and 6 bases from J, leaving 15 bases between. The chain's CDR3 is CASSDSLAMVQPQHF. CDR3 nucleotides: TGTGCCAGCAGTGACAGTTTAGCAATGGTTCAGCCCCAGCATTTT.

This CDR3 is CASTNGGGSYNEQFF. In nucleotides, the CDR3 is TGTGCCAGCACCAATGGGGGAGGATCCTACAATGAGCAGTTCTTC. The gene calls are TRBV7-6 and TRBJ2-1; maybe TRBD2 (6 bases). V was clipped by 7 bases and J by 1 base, with 14 bases between them. Germline V gene lookup returns CDR1 SGHVS and CDR2 FNYEAQ. The CDR3 is 15 amino acids.